This TCR beta chain emerged from a study of vaccination effects on CD4 cells after COVID-19. Study-wide results and limits: Healthy vaccinees showed cross-reactivity with common cold coronaviruses in only 1 of 255 vaccine-induced clones.

The CDR3 covers 16 residues. Germline V CDR1 and CDR2: GTSNPN, SVGIG (reference sequence). The V gene lost 1 base and the J gene lost 0 bases, with 10 bases spanning the gap. With the ViraFEST assay, the study expanded antigen-specific CD4+ T cells using viral peptide pools, then sequenced them. Cultured cells yielded isolated CD4+ T cells after less than 11 days. Vaccinated recipients, who were negative for nucleocapsid antibodies, had no history of SARS-CoV-2 infection. It was on days 3 and 7 that half the medium was replaced with IL-2 medium. Regarding this clone: Antigen specificity is unknown.

TCRdb's copy holds only in-frame clones and misses some; the assay was immunoSEQ multiplex PCR. The sample holds fewer than 40,000 clones, roughly two thirds seen once. The starting material was CD4+ T cells from PBMCs cultured with SARS-CoV-2 spike peptides, obtained before COVID-19 vaccination. V is TRBV30 and J is TRBJ2-6; either TRBD1 or TRBD2 may supply D (5 bases each). This TCR was recovered from a human donor who received a COVID-19 vaccine. The DNA for the CDR3 is TGTGCCTGGAGTGGGGGACGGAACTCTGGGGCCAACGTCCTGACTTTC. It encodes CAWSGGRNSGANVLTF.